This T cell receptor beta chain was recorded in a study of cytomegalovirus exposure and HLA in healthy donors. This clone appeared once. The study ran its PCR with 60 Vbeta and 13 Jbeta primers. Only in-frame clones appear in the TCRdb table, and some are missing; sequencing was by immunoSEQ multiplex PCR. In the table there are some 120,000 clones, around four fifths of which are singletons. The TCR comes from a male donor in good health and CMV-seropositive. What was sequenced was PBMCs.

CDR3 coding DNA: TGTGCCAGCAGTGAATTCGACAGGAGCTCCTACGAGCAGTACTTC. It encodes CASSEFDRSSYEQYF. The chain combines TRBV28 with TRBJ2-7; a possible D gene is TRBD1 (6 bases). CDR1 is MDHEN and CDR2 is SYDVKM in the germline V gene. Trimming left V 5 bases short and J 0 bases short, with 14 bases between. This CDR3 contains 15 residues. The entire variable domain, with the rest obtained from reference TRBV28 and TRBJ2-7, is as follows: DVKVTQSSRYLVKRTGEKVFLECVQDMDHENMFWYRQDPGLGLRLIYFSYDVKMKEKGDIPEGYSVSREKKERFSLILESASTNQTSMYLCASSEFDRSSYEQYFGPGTRLTVT.